The source of this T cell receptor beta chain is a study of spatial heterogeneity in lung cancer. This clonotype was counted a few times. The CDR3 length is 15 residues. The trim removed 7 bases at V and 2 bases at J, leaving 10 bases unmatched. Time point in this sample: sample taken at primary tumor resection. Researchers sequenced whole RNA taken from tumor, nontumor lung or frozen PBMC without sorting. Every TCR cDNA molecule bore its own unique molecular identifier. TCRdb redid the calling of the 5' RACE reads with MiXCR, one entry per CDR3 protein. The table has tens of thousands of distinct CDR3 sequences, roughly 7.9% seen once.

This sequence originates from a female donor with early-stage non-small cell lung cancer. The chain couples TRBV12-3 or TRBV12-4 to TRBJ1-1; 7 nucleotides match TRBD1. Specimen: PBMCs, collected at surgery. CDR3 sequence (DNA): TGTGCCAGCAAGGGGCCAGGGGGGGGTAACACTGAAGCTTTCTTT. Its translation: CASKGPGGGNTEAFF.